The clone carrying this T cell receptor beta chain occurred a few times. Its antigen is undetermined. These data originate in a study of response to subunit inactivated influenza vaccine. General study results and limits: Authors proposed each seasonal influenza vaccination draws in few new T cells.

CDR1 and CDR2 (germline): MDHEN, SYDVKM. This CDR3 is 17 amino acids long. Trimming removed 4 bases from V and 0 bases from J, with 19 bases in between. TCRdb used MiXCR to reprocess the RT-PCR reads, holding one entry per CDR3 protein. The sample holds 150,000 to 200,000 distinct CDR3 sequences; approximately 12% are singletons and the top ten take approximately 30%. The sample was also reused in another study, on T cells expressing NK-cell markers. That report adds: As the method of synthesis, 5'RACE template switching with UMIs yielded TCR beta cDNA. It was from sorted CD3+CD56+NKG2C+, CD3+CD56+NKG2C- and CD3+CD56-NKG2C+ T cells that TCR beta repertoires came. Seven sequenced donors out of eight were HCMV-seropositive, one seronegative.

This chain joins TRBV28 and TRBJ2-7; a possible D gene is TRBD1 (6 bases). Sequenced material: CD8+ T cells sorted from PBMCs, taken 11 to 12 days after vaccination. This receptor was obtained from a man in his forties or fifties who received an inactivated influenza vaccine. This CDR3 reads CASSWALGQGTSYEQYF. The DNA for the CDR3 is TGTGCCAGCAGTTGGGCTCTAGGGCAGGGGACCTCCTACGAGCAGTACTTC.